Reported below is one T cell receptor beta chain. Its antigen is still unknown. Unique molecular identifiers were incorporated when the TCRbeta library was constructed. TCRdb recomputed calls from the PCR reads with MiXCR, one row per CDR3 protein. The profile covers about 610,000 distinct CDR3 sequences, with roughly 27% appearing a single time and around a third taken by the ten largest. This specimen comes from a study of T-cell reconstitution after alpha-beta-depleted transplantation in children. Study observations and caveats: From surviving recipient T cells and thymic progenitors came the high day-60 TCRbeta diversity observed in some patients. At the one-year point after transplant, T-cell counts and TCRbeta diversity were found to come mostly from T cells that had been newly produced.

Trimming cost V 0 bases and J 4 bases; bases outside gene matches: 9. Germline CDR1 is DFQATT and CDR2 is SNEGSKA (reference sequence). This CDR3 is 19 amino acids long. The source of this sequence is a boy under two years old with Wiskott-Aldrich syndrome, due to receive a stem cell transplant. V usage is TRBV20-1 and J usage is TRBJ2-1, with 16 bases that match TRBD2. Source: PBMCs, taken before TCRalphabeta/CD19-depleted stem cell transplant. Written as DNA, the CDR3 is TGCAGTGCTAGAGATCTGGGGGGGACTAGCGGGAGGGCTTACAATGAGCAGTTCTTC. The encoded protein is CSARDLGGTSGRAYNEQFF.